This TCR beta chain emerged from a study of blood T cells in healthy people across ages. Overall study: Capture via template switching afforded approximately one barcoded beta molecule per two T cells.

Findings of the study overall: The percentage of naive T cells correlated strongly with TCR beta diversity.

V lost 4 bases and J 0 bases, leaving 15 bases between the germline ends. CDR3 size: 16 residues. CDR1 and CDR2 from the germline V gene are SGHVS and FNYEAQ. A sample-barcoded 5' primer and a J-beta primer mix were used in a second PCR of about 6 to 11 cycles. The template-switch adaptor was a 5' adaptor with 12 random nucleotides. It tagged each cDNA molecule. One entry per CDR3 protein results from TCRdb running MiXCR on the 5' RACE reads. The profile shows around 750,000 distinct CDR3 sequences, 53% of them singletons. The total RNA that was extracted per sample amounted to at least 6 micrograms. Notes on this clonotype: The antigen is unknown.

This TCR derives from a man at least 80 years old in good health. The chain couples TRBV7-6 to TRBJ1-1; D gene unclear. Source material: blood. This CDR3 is CASSWSESKMNTEAFF. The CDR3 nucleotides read TGTGCCAGCAGCTGGTCCGAATCTAAAATGAACACTGAAGCTTTCTTT.